The rows below give T cell receptor beta chains drawn from one sample of a study of beta chain features in type 1 diabetes. Here immunoSEQ multiplex PCR was the method, and the copy in TCRdb shows in-frame clones only, minus some. The table lists around 280,000 clones, under 8.5% of them singletons, with 1% in the top ten. Sequencing was done on a sample of central memory CD4+ T cells from blood. The receptors shown here come from a woman younger than 30 in good health. Both conserved end residues are part of each CDR3. A D gene is named only where the DNA matches it firmly. Size is omitted from some rows. Given values are once, few, many or a class for expanded clones.

TRBV2,TRBJ1-2,NA,TRBD1,TGTGCCAGCAGTTGGACAGGGGAAGGGACCTTC,CASSWTGEGTF
TRBV7-2,TRBJ1-3,few,NA,TGTGCCAGCAGCTCGGGGAGGACTGGGGGAAACACCATATATTTT,CASSSGRTGGNTIYF
TRBV6-6,TRBJ2-5,many,NA,TGTGCCAGCAGTTACTCGTCGGGACTGTACTTC,CASSYSSGLYF
TRBV28,TRBJ2-1,NA,NA,TGTGCCAGCAGCTCTTCACTCATACTAGCCTACAATGAGCAGTTCTTC,CASSSSLILAYNEQFF
TRBV28,TRBJ1-2,NA,NA,TGTGCCAGCAGGGGCAACTATGGCTACACCTTC,CASRGNYGYTF
TRBV9,TRBJ2-2,NA,NA,TGTGCCAGCAGCGTGGACACCGGGGAGCTGTTTTTT,CASSVDTGELFF
TRBV5-1,TRBJ2-1,NA,TRBD1,TGCGCCAGCAGCTCTGGGACAGCTACGGGGAATGAGCAGTTCTTC,CASSSGTATGNEQFF
TRBV20-1,TRBJ2-3,few,NA,TGCAGTGCTACCCTTGGTGATACGCAGTATTTT,CSATLGDTQYF
TRBV18,TRBJ2-1,NA,NA,TGTGCCAGCTCGCAGCGCACAGACGGGGCTTACAATGAGCAGTTCTTC,CASSQRTDGAYNEQFF
TRBV5-1,TRBJ2-5,few,NA,TGCGCCAGCAGCTTGACTGGGGGGGCTAAGGAGACCCAGTACTTC,CASSLTGGAKETQYF
TRBV30,TRBJ2-7,few,NA,TGTGCCTGGACTCACCCCCTTGGGGGCGAGCAGTACTTC,CAWTHPLGGEQYF
TRBV2,TRBJ1-2,NA,NA,TGTGCCAGCAGGAAGACAACGACTAATGGCTTCACCTTC,CASRKTTTNGFTF
TRBV2,TRBJ1-1,few,NA,TGTGCCACCCTCCAGGGAAGAGGGAACACTGAAGCTTTCTTT,CATLQGRGNTEAFF
TRBV15,TRBJ2-3,few,TRBD2,TGTGCCACCAGCGCCCAATTGGGGCTAGCGGGACACACAGATACGCAGTATTTT,CATSAQLGLAGHTDTQYF
TRBV5-6,TRBJ2-1,few,NA,TGTGCCAGCAGCTTGCCCCACCAGGATGAGCAGTTCTTC,CASSLPHQDEQFF
TRBV7-8,TRBJ2-5,NA,TRBD2,TGTGCCAGCAGCTTAGCGCGGACTAGCGGGGGGTACCAAGAGACCCAGTACTTC,CASSLARTSGGYQETQYF
TRBV10-3,TRBJ2-1,many,NA,TGTGCCATCAGATACAGGGAAGATGAGCAGTTCTTC,CAIRYREDEQFF
TRBV7-2,TRBJ1-1,NA,TRBD1,TGTGCCAGCAGCCCGGGACAGGGGAGGGCTGAAGCTTTCTTT,CASSPGQGRAEAFF
TRBV19,TRBJ2-1,few,NA,TGTGCCAGTACCAAAGGTTACCATGACAGCAATGAGCAGTTCTTC,CASTKGYHDSNEQFF
TRBV7-2,TRBJ2-3,NA,TRBD1,TGTGCCAGCAGCTTAGCGGGGACAGTTCGCACAGATACGCAGTATTTT,CASSLAGTVRTDTQYF
TRBV7-9,TRBJ2-1,NA,TRBD1,TGTGCCAGCAGCTTAGTCAGGGGGCGGGGTGAGCAGTTCTTC,CASSLVRGRGEQFF
TRBV7-9,TRBJ1-4,NA,TRBD1,TGTGCCAGCAGCTCAACAGGGGATCGGGAAAAACTGTTTTTT,CASSSTGDREKLFF
TRBV28,TRBJ2-5,many,NA,TGTGCCAGCACCCCCGGATTGGGGACCCAGTACTTC,CASTPGLGTQYF
TRBV5-1,TRBJ2-5,many,NA,TGCGCCAGCAGCTCTACAGGGCGCCAAGAGACCCAGTACTTC,CASSSTGRQETQYF
TRBV2,TRBJ2-2,NA,NA,TGTGCCAGCAGTGAAGCCGGGGCCCACACCGGGGAGCTGTTTTTT,CASSEAGAHTGELFF
TRBV29-1,TRBJ2-5,few,NA,TGCAGCGTTGACGGCCCGGGCCAAGAGACCCAGTACTTC,CSVDGPGQETQYF
TRBV19,TRBJ1-2,few,NA,TGTGCCAGCAAGGGGCAGCTGTTTGGCTATGGCTACACCTTC,CASKGQLFGYGYTF
TRBV7-3,TRBJ1-1,NA,NA,TGTGCCAGCAGCTTAGGAGGGGCCACTGAAGCTTTCTTT,CASSLGGATEAFF
TRBV9,TRBJ2-5,once,NA,TGTGCCAGCAGCCAACCTCGGACCGCCGAAGAGACCCAGTACTTC,CASSQPRTAEETQYF
TRBV11-1,TRBJ2-7,many,TRBD1,TGTGCCAGCAGCCCGCGACAGGGATCTTCCTACGAGCAGTACTTC,CASSPRQGSSYEQYF
TRBV27,TRBJ1-2,many,NA,TGTGCCAGCAGCTTGACAGGTCAAACTCGTCCCTATGGCTACACCTTC,CASSLTGQTRPYGYTF
TRBV19,TRBJ2-5,NA,NA,TGTGCCAGTAGTATTAGGTTTTGGGCAGAACAAGAGACCCAGTACTTC,CASSIRFWAEQETQYF
TRBV7-9,TRBJ2-3,NA,TRBD2,TGTGCCAGCAGCTTACCCCTCGGGGGAGGGGTGGGCACAGATACGCAGTATTTT,CASSLPLGGGVGTDTQYF
TRBV10-3,TRBJ2-7,many,NA,TGTGCCATCAGTGACCCCGTCAGGGTGAGCTACGAGCAGTACTTC,CAISDPVRVSYEQYF
TRBV9,TRBJ1-4,few,TRBD1,TGTGCCAGCAGCGTGGGACAGGGACTTGCCCCTAATGAAAAACTGTTTTTT,CASSVGQGLAPNEKLFF
TRBV27,TRBJ2-7,NA,TRBD1,TGTGCCAGCAGTCTAACCGGGACAGGCTATAACTACGAGCAGTACTTC,CASSLTGTGYNYEQYF
TRBV4-2,TRBJ2-2,few,NA,TGTGCCAGCAGCCAAGATCTGCTTACCCTCCGCCGGGAGCTGTTTTTT,CASSQDLLTLRRELFF
TRBV7-9,TRBJ1-1,NA,TRBD1,TGTGCCAGCAGCCCTCACACAGGGGTGAACACTGAAGCTTTCTTT,CASSPHTGVNTEAFF
TRBV10-3,TRBJ2-3,many,TRBD2,TGTGCCATCAGTGTGGGACTAGTGCCAGATACGCAGTATTTT,CAISVGLVPDTQYF
TRBV7-8,TRBJ1-2,few,NA,TGTGCCAGCAGCTTAGCGGGAAAACGGGCAGATGGCTACACCTTC,CASSLAGKRADGYTF
TRBV5-1,TRBJ1-6,NA,NA,TGCGCCAGCAGCTTGGTTACAGGCCTTAATTCACCCCTCCACTTT,CASSLVTGLNSPLHF
TRBV9,TRBJ1-2,NA,NA,TGTGCCAGCAGCCCCAGTGGGGGAGACGGCTATGGCTACACCTTC,CASSPSGGDGYGYTF
TRBV7-9,TRBJ2-7,NA,NA,TGTGCCAGCAGCTCCTACGAGCAGTACTTC,CASSSYEQYF
TRBV7-2,TRBJ1-1,few,NA,TGTGCCAGCAGCCTTGGGGCACAAGGGTTGGGAGCTTTCTTT,CASSLGAQGLGAFF
TRBV4-2,TRBJ2-3,NA,TRBD2,TGTGCCAGCAGCCCCGATAGCGGGGGGTACGATACGCAGTATTTT,CASSPDSGGYDTQYF
TRBV29-1,TRBJ2-7,NA,TRBD1,TGCAGCGTTGAGTTTTTACAGGGGGCGCGTAACGAGCAGTACTTC,CSVEFLQGARNEQYF
TRBV5-1,TRBJ1-6,NA,TRBD1,TGCGCCAGCAGCTACGAACAGGGGACGCCCCTCCACTTT,CASSYEQGTPLHF
TRBV7-2,TRBJ2-7,NA,NA,TGTGCCAGCAGCTTAGATCTCTACGAGCAGTACTTC,CASSLDLYEQYF
TRBV5-6,TRBJ1-5,few,NA,TGTGCCAGCAGCTTGGAGGGGAAAGGGGGTCAGCCCCAGCATTTT,CASSLEGKGGQPQHF
TRBV10-3,TRBJ1-3,many,NA,TGTGCCATCCGGAGTTCCAGGGATGGAAACACCATATATTTT,CAIRSSRDGNTIYF